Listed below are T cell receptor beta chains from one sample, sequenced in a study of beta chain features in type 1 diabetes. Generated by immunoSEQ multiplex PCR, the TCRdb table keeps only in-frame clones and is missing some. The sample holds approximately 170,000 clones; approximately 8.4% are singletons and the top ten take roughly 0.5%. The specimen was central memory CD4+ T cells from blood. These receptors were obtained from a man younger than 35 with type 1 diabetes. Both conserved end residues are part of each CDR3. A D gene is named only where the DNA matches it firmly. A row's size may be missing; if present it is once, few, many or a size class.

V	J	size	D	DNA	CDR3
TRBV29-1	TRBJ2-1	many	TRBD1	TGCAGCGTTGAAGCCCCAGGGGGCTCCTACAATGAGCAGTTCTTC	CSVEAPGGSYNEQFF
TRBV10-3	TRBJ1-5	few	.	TGTGCCATCAAAGAAAACGGGGATCAGCCCCAGCATTTT	CAIKENGDQPQHF
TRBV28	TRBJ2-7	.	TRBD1	TGTGCCAGCGGGGACCAGGGGGACAACTCCTACGAGCAGTACTTC	CASGDQGDNSYEQYF
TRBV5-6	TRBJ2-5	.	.	TGTGCCAGCAGCCTCCGGGGGAACGAAGAGACCCAGTACTTC	CASSLRGNEETQYF
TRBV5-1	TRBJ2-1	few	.	TGCGCCAGCAGCTTACTCGCTACTACCTACAATGAGCAGTTCTTC	CASSLLATTYNEQFF
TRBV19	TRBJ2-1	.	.	TGTGCCAGTAGTATAGTAACTACTTTCTACAATGAGCAGTTCTTC	CASSIVTTFYNEQFF
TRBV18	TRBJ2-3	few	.	TGTGCCAGCTCACCGGGAGCGCCCACAGATACGCAGTATTTT	CASSPGAPTDTQYF
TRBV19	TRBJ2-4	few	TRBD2	TGTGCCAGTTGGGGAGGGGTGACCAAAAACATTCAGTACTTC	CASWGGVTKNIQYF
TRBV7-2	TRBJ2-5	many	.	TGTGCCAGCAGTTTAGCAGGGGCTCAAGAGACCCAGTACTTC	CASSLAGAQETQYF
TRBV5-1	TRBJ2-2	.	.	TGCGCCAGCAGCGTACAGGGTACCGGGGAGCTGTTTTTT	CASSVQGTGELFF
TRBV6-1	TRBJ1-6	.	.	TGTGCCAGCAGTTCCACGGGGTCGACCCTCCACTTT	CASSSTGSTLHF
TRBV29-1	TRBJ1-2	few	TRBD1	TGCAGCGTCGCCGTAGGACAGGGGGTTGGCTACACCTTC	CSVAVGQGVGYTF
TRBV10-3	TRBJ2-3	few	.	TGTGCCATCAGAACAGGGACGGGCACAGATACGCAGTATTTT	CAIRTGTGTDTQYF
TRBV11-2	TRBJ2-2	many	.	TGTGCCAGCAGCCCGACAGGGAACACCGGGGAGCTGTTTTTT	CASSPTGNTGELFF
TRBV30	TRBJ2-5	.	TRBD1	TGTGCCTGGGGGACAGGGGGATTCAGGGAGACCCAGTACTTC	CAWGTGGFRETQYF
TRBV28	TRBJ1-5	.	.	TGTGCCAGCAGTCTACGGCCCCAGGGTGGCAATCAGCCCCAGCATTTT	CASSLRPQGGNQPQHF
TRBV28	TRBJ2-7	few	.	TGTGCCAGCAGTTCCCCCTCAGGGGTCGGCGAGCAGTACTTC	CASSSPSGVGEQYF